Reported below is one T cell receptor beta chain. One end of the junction does not line up with germline, which may come from a read error. This CDR3 contains 13 residues. The germline CDR1 and CDR2 sequences are SNHLY and FYNNEI. These data originate in a study of control samples from healthy donors and cancer patients. Profiled with immunoSEQ multiplex PCR; TCRdb holds only in-frame clones, not every one. Of about 180,000 clones detected, over 85% appear once; the ten largest clones hold approximately 1.5%. The chain combines TRBV2 with TRBJ1-4; D is ambiguous. The receptor was isolated from a man aged 30 to 45 in good health. Sequenced input: blood. CDR3 nucleotide sequence: TGCGGCTCGTCCACGGAGATTAATGAAAAACTGTTTTTT. Translated: CGSSTEINEKLFF.